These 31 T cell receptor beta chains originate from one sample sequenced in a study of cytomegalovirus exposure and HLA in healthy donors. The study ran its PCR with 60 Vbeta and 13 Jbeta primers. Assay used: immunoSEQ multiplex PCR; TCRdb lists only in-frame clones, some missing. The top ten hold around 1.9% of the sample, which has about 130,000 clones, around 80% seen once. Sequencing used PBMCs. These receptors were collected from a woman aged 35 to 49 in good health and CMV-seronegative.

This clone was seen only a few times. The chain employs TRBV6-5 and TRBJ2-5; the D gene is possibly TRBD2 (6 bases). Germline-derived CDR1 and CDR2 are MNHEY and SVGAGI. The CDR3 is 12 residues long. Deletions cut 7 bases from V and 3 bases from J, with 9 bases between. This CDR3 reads CASKGTEETQYF. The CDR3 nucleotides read TGTGCCAGCAAAGGGACTGAAGAGACCCAGTACTTC.

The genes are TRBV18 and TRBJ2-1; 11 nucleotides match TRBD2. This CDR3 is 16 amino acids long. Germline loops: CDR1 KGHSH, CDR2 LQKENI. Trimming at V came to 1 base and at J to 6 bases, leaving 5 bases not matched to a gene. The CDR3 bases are TGTGCCAGCTCACCACAGACTAGCGGGATTTTCAATGAGCAGTTCTTC. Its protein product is CASSPQTSGIFNEQFF.

CDR3 protein: CASSNRGGVFYEQYF. CDR3 DNA sequence: TGTGCCAGCAGTAACCGGGGGGGGGTTTTCTACGAGCAGTACTTC. The rearrangement links TRBV6-5 to TRBJ2-7, with 8 bases lining up with TRBD2. Looked up from germline, CDR1 is MNHEY and CDR2 is SVGAGI. Losses at the gene ends were 5 bases for V and 3 bases for J; bases not matched to a gene: 9. The CDR3 has 15 residues.

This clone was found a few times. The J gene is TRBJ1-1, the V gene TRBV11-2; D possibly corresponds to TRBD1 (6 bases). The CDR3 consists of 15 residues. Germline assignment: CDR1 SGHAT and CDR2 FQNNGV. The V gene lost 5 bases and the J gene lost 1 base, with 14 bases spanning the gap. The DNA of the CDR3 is TGTGCCAGCAGCAAACGACAGGCAGAGAACACTGAAGCTTTCTTT. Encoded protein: CASSKRQAENTEAFF.

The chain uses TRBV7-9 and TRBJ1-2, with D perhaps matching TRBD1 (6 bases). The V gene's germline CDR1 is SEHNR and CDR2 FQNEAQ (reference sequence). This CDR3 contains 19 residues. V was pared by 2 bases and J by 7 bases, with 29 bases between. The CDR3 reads CASSLSLSNAVPGQGGYTF. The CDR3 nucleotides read TGTGCCAGCAGCTTATCCCTGAGTAATGCTGTCCCGGGACAAGGTGGCTACACCTTC.

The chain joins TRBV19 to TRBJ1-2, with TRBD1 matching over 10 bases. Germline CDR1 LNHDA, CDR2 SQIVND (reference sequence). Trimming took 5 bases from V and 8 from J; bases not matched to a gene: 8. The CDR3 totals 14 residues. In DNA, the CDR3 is TGTGCCAGTAGTTCCTCCGGGACAGGGGAGGGCTACACCTTC. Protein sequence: CASSSSGTGEGYTF.

As DNA, the CDR3 is TGTGCCAGCAGCCCCGGACAGGGGGCTTCGTACGAGCAGTACTTC. Translated: CASSPGQGASYEQYF. This chain joins TRBV6-6 and TRBJ2-7, with TRBD1 matching 11 bases. The CDR3 contains 15 residues. The V and J ends lost 6 bases and 4 bases, in that order; junction bases with no gene match: 8. Germline CDR1 MNHNY, CDR2 SVGAGI (reference sequence).

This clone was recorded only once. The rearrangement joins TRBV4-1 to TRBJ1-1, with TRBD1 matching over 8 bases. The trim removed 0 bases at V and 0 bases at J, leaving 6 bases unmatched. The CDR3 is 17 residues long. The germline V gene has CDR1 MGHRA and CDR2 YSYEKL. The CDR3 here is CASSQEKGQGMNTEAFF. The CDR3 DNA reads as TGCGCCAGCAGCCAAGAGAAAGGACAGGGAATGAACACTGAAGCTTTCTTT.

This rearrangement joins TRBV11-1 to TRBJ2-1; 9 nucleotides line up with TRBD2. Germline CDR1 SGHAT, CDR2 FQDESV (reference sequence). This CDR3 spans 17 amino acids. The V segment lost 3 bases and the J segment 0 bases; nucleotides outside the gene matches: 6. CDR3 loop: CASSFIAGASSYNEQFF. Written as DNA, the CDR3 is TGTGCCAGCAGCTTCATAGCGGGGGCCTCCTCCTACAATGAGCAGTTCTTC. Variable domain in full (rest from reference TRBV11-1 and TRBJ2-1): EAEVAQSPRYKITEKSQAVAFWCDPISGHATLYWYRQILGQGPELLVQFQDESVVDDSQLPKDRFSAERLKGVDSTLKIQPAELGDSAMYLCASSFIAGASSYNEQFFGPGTRLTVL.

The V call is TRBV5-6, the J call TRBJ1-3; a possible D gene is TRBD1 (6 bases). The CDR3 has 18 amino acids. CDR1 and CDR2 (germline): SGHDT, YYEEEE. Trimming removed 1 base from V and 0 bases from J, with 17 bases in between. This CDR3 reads CASSLRKLGTTSGNTIYF. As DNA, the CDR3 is TGTGCCAGCAGCTTGAGAAAGTTGGGGACAACCTCTGGAAACACCATATATTTT.

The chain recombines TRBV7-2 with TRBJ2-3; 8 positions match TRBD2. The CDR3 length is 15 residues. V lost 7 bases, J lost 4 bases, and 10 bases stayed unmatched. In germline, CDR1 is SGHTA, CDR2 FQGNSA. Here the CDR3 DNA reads TGTGCCAGCACCCCCGGGGGGGCCTCATCAGATACGCAGTATTTT. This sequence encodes CASTPGGASSDTQYF.

CDR3 loop: CASSQAGVADTQYF. For the CDR3, the DNA is TGTGCCAGCAGCCAGGCGGGAGTGGCAGATACGCAGTATTTT. The V and J genes are TRBV4-2 and TRBJ2-3; 7 bases map to TRBD2. Trimming cost V 3 bases and J 4 bases; bases outside gene matches: 4. CDR1 LGHNA and CDR2 YNFKEQ come from the germline V gene. The length of the CDR3 is 14 residues.

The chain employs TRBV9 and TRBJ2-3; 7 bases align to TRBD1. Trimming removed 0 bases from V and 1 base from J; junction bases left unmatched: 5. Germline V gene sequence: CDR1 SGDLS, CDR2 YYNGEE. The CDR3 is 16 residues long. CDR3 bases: TGTGCCAGCAGCGTAGAAGGGGGCTACCGCACAGATACGCAGTATTTT. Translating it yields CASSVEGGYRTDTQYF.

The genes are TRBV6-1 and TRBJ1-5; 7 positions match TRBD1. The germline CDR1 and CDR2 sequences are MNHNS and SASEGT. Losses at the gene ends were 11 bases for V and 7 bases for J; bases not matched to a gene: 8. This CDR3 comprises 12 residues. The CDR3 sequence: CAGGGGGQPQHF. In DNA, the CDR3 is TGTGCCGGCGGAGGGGGCGGACAGCCCCAGCATTTT.

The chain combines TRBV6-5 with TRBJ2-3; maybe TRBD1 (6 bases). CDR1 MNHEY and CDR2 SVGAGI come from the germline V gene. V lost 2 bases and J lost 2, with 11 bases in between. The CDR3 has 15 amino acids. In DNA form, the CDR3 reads TGTGCCAGCAGTTACCGGACAGAGGACACAGATACGCAGTATTTT. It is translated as CASSYRTEDTDTQYF.

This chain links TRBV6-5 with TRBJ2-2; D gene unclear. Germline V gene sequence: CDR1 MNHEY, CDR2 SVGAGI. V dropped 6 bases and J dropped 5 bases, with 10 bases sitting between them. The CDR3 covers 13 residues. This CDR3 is CASSILDTGELFF. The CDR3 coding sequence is TGTGCCAGCAGCATCTTAGATACCGGGGAGCTGTTTTTT.

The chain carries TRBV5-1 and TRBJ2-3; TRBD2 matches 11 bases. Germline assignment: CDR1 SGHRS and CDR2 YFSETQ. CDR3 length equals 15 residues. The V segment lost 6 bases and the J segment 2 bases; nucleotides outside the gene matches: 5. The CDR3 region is CASKTSGVSTDTQYF. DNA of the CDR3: TGCGCCAGCAAGACTAGCGGGGTCTCCACAGATACGCAGTATTTT.

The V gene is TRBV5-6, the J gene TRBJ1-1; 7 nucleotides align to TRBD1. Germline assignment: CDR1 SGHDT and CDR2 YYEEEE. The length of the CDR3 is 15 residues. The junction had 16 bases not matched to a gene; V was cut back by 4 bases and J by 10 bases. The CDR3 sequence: CASSRMLTKQGVAFF. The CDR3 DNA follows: TGTGCCAGCAGCCGCATGCTGACCAAGCAGGGGGTAGCTTTCTTT.

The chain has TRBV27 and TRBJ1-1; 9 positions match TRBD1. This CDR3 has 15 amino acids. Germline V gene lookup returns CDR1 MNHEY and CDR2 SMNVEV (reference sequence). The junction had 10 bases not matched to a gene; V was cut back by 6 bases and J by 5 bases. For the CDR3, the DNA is TGTGCCAGCAGCCCTCCGGGACAGGGATTTACTGAAGCTTTCTTT. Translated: CASSPPGQGFTEAFF.

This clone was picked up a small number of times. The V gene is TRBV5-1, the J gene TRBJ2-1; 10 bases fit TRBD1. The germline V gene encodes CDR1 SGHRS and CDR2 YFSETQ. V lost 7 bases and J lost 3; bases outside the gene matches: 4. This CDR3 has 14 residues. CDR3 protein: CASGTGANYNEQFF. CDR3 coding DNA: TGCGCCAGCGGGACAGGGGCTAACTACAATGAGCAGTTCTTC. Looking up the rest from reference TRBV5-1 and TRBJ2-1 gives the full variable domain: KAGVTQTPRYLIKTRGQQVTLSCSPISGHRSVSWYQQTPGQGLQFLFEYFSETQRNKGNFPGRFSGRQFSNSRSEMNVSTLELGDSALYLCASGTGANYNEQFFGPGTRLTVL.

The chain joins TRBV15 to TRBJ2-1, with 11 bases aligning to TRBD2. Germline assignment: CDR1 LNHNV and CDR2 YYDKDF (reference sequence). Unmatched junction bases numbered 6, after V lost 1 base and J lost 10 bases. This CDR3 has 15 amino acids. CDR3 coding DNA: TGTGCCACCAGCAGAGCACTAGCGGGAGTTGGGGAGCAGTTCTTC. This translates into CATSRALAGVGEQFF.

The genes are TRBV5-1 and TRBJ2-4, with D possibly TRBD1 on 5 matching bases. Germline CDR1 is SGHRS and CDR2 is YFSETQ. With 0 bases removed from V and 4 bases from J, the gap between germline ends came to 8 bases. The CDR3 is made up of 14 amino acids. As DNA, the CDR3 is TGCGCCAGCAGCTTGGAGCAGGGTAAAAACATTCAGTACTTC. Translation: CASSLEQGKNIQYF.

The CDR3: CASIEGGFAKNIQYF. The CDR3 region has the DNA TGTGCCAGCATAGAGGGGGGGTTCGCCAAAAACATTCAGTACTTC. The V and J genes are TRBV6-1 and TRBJ2-4; D is possibly TRBD2 (7 bases). Germline loops: CDR1 MNHNS, CDR2 SASEGT. The CDR3 is 15 residues long. V lost 7 bases and J 1 base, leaving 14 bases between the germline ends.

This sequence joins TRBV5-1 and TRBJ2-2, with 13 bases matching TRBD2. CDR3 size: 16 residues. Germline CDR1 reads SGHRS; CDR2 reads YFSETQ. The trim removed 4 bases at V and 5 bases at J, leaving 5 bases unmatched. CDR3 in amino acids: CASSPRTSGSTGELFF. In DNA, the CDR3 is TGCGCCAGCAGCCCTAGGACTAGCGGGAGTACCGGGGAGCTGTTTTTT. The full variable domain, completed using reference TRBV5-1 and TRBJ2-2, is KAGVTQTPRYLIKTRGQQVTLSCSPISGHRSVSWYQQTPGQGLQFLFEYFSETQRNKGNFPGRFSGRQFSNSRSEMNVSTLELGDSALYLCASSPRTSGSTGELFFGEGSRLTVL.

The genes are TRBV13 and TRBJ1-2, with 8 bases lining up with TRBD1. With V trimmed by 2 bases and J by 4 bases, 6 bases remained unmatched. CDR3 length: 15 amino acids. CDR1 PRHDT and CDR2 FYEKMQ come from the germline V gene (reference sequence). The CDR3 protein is CASSLRLTGGYGYTF. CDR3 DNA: TGTGCCAGCAGCTTACGGTTAACAGGGGGCTATGGCTACACCTTC.

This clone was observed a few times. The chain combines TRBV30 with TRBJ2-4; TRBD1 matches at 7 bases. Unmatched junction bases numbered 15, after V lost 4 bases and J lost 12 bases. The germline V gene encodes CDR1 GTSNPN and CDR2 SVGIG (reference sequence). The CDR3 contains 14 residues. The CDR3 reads CAWTGQVRGDSQYF. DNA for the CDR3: TGTGCCTGGACCGGACAGGTCCGAGGGGACAGTCAGTACTTC.

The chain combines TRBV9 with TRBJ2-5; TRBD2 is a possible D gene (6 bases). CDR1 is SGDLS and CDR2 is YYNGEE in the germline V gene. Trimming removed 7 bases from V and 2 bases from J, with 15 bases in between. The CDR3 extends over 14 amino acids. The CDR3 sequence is CASAVGGEQETQYF. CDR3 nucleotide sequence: TGTGCCAGCGCAGTTGGCGGGGAACAAGAGACCCAGTACTTC.

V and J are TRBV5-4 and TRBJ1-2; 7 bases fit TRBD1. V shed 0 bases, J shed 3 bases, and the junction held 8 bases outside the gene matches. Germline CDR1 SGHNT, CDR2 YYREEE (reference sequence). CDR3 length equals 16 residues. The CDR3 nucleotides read TGTGCCAGCAGCTTGGCCTCAGGACAGGAGGACTATGGCTACACCTTC. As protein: CASSLASGQEDYGYTF.

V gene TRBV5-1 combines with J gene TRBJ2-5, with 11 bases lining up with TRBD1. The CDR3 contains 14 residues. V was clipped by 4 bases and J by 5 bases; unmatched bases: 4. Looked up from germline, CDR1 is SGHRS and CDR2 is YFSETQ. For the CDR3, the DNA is TGCGCCAGCAGCCCCGGGACAGGGGGGGAGACCCAGTACTTC. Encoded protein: CASSPGTGGETQYF.

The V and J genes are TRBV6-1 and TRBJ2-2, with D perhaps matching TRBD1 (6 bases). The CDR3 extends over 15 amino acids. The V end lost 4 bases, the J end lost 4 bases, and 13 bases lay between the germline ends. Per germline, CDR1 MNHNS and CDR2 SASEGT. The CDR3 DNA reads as TGTGCCAGCAGTGGTCCAGGGGCAGTCACCGGGGAGCTGTTTTTT. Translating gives CASSGPGAVTGELFF.

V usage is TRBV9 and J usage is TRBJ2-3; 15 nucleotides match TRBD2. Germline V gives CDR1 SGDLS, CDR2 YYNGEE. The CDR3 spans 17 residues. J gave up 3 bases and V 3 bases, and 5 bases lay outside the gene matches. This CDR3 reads CASSGTSGGAVTDTQYF. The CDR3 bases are TGTGCCAGCAGCGGGACTAGCGGGGGGGCCGTTACAGATACGCAGTATTTT.